The rows below give T cell receptor beta chains drawn from one sample of a study of T-cell memory formation after mild COVID-19. MiXCR, run by TCRdb on the 5' RACE reads, gives a single entry per CDR3 protein. In the table there are roughly 130,000 distinct CDR3 sequences, approximately 17% of which are singletons. The source material was PBMCs or a T cell subset sorted from them (not recorded which). These receptors were taken from a man aged 18-30 years who had mild COVID-19 (a few samples of this study predate the infection). Cell type and time point are not known. Each CDR3 is given with its conserved first and last residue. D genes are given only for firm matches. A row's size may be missing; if present it is once, few, many or a size class.

clone_size	v_call	j_call	d_call	cdr3_nt	cdr3_aa
.	TRBV5-1	TRBJ2-3	.	TGCGCCAGCAGGAATAGGGCCAGCACAGATACGCAGTATTTT	CASRNRASTDTQYF
.	TRBV20-1	TRBJ2-7	.	TGCAGTGCTAGAGATCGGAGTGTAGGGGCTCGCGAGCAGTACTTC	CSARDRSVGAREQYF
many	TRBV7-2	TRBJ1-5	.	TGTGCCAGCAGCCCTTCTACGATCCATAGCAATCAGCCCCAGCATTTT	CASSPSTIHSNQPQHF
.	TRBV20-1	TRBJ1-1	TRBD1	TGCAGTGCTACAGCAGGGGGCCCGAGCACTGAAGCTTTCTTT	CSATAGGPSTEAFF
.	TRBV12-5	TRBJ2-7	.	TGTGCTAGTGGGGCCGGGGCTTCCTACGAGCAGTACTTC	CASGAGASYEQYF
.	TRBV6-1	TRBJ2-7	.	TGTGCCAGCAGTCCCTCCTGGTTCGACGGTTACGAGCAGTACTTC	CASSPSWFDGYEQYF
.	TRBV7-2	TRBJ1-1	TRBD1	TGTGCCAGCAGCCGCAATCTCGACAGGGGAGCTTTCTTT	CASSRNLDRGAFF
.	TRBV7-3	TRBJ2-3	TRBD1	TGTGCCAGCAGCTCGACTCCGGGACAGGGCACAGATACGCAGTATTTT	CASSSTPGQGTDTQYF
many	TRBV7-2	TRBJ2-1	TRBD1	TGTGCCAGCAGCGGGACAGGTGGTCGCAATGAGCAGTTCTTC	CASSGTGGRNEQFF
.	TRBV29-1	TRBJ2-1	.	TGCAGCGTTGAAGTCGGTAGTAGGAGGGGTGAGCAGTTCTTC	CSVEVGSRRGEQFF
few	TRBV28	TRBJ2-3	.	TGTGCCAGCGCACAGCGAAACACAGATACGCAGTATTTT	CASAQRNTDTQYF
.	TRBV3-1	TRBJ1-1	.	TGTGCCAGCAGCCCCCTCGCGGGGAGGAACACTGAAGCTTTCTTT	CASSPLAGRNTEAFF
few	TRBV6-2/TRBV6-3	TRBJ2-5	.	TGTGCCAGCAGAAAGTCGACTACCCAAGAGACCCAGTACTTC	CASRKSTTQETQYF
.	TRBV7-2	TRBJ2-1	TRBD1	TGTGCCAGCAGCTTAGCGCAGGACAGGGGGATTAGGCAGTTCTTC	CASSLAQDRGIRQFF
few	TRBV20-1	TRBJ2-5	.	TGCAGTGCTCCCCTGTGGAGGGGCCGCGAGACCCAGTACTTC	CSAPLWRGRETQYF
few	TRBV5-1	TRBJ2-4	.	TGCGCCAGCAGCAAAGGGGTCGAAAACATTCAGTACTTC	CASSKGVENIQYF
few	TRBV11-2	TRBJ1-4	TRBD1	TGTGCCAGCAGCCTCAGGGGGCGCGATGAAAAACTGTTTTTT	CASSLRGRDEKLFF
many	TRBV5-1	TRBJ1-2	TRBD1	TGCGCCAGCAGCTTGGTTGCCGGACAGGGTTATAGTGGCTACACCTTC	CASSLVAGQGYSGYTF
few	TRBV29-1	TRBJ1-4	.	TGCAGCGTTGAAGATACAGGGCGGAATGAAAAACTGTTTTTT	CSVEDTGRNEKLFF
few	TRBV4-1	TRBJ2-2	.	TGCGCCAGCAGCCAAGTTTACCCCGAGACCGGGGAGCTGTTTTTT	CASSQVYPETGELFF
.	TRBV4-2	TRBJ2-3	.	TGTGCCAGCAGCCAAGGCAGGGTAGGAACAGATACGCAGTATTTT	CASSQGRVGTDTQYF
.	TRBV5-5	TRBJ1-1	.	TGTGCCAGCAGCTTGGCGGGGATTACGACGACTGAAGCTTTCTTT	CASSLAGITTTEAFF
.	TRBV7-2	TRBJ2-5	.	TGTGCCAGCAGCTTAGGGGGGCGCGGTGGAGAGACCCAGTACTTC	CASSLGGRGGETQYF
.	TRBV5-1	TRBJ2-1	.	TGCGCCAGCAGCCCCCAGAGCGGGTTCTACAATGAGCAGTTCTTC	CASSPQSGFYNEQFF
.	TRBV7-2	TRBJ1-4	.	TGTGCCAGCACGCCAGGGTTCGGTGAAAAACTGTTTTTT	CASTPGFGEKLFF
.	TRBV12-3/TRBV12-4	TRBJ1-2	.	TGTGCCAGCAGCCGCGGGTTGGTGAACTATGGCTACACCTTC	CASSRGLVNYGYTF
.	TRBV23-1	TRBJ2-7	.	TGCGCCAGCCCGAGAGGGTCCTACGAGCAGTACTTC	CASPRGSYEQYF
.	TRBV27	TRBJ2-7	.	TGTGCCAGCAGTCCCGATTGGGGGAGCTCCTACGAGCAGTACTTC	CASSPDWGSSYEQYF
few	TRBV7-3	TRBJ2-3	TRBD1	TGTGCCAGCAGCTCCGGGACAGGGAGGTCAGATACGCAGTATTTT	CASSSGTGRSDTQYF
.	TRBV7-9	TRBJ1-1	.	TGTGCCAGCAGCTTAGATGGAGGTGCTGAAGCTTTCTTT	CASSLDGGAEAFF
few	TRBV7-7	TRBJ2-1	.	TGTGCCAGCAGTTCCCAGGAGTACAATGAGCAGTTCTTC	CASSSQEYNEQFF
few	TRBV7-2	TRBJ2-5	TRBD1	TGTGCCAGCAGCCGACAGGGACAGGGTGAGACCCAGTACTTC	CASSRQGQGETQYF
few	TRBV20-1	TRBJ2-1	.	TGCAGTGCTAGAGGAGCGGACAATGAGCAGTTCTTC	CSARGADNEQFF
.	TRBV28	TRBJ1-1	.	TGTGCCAGCAGTCCTCTTTTACCGTTTAACACTGAAGCTTTCTTT	CASSPLLPFNTEAFF
many	TRBV15	TRBJ2-2	.	TGTGCCACCAGCAGAGATACGTCCGCCGGGGAGCTGTTTTTT	CATSRDTSAGELFF
few	TRBV5-1	TRBJ2-7	.	TGCGCCAGCAGCTCAGACCCAGGGGACTCTCTCTACGAGCAGTACTTC	CASSSDPGDSLYEQYF
.	TRBV28	TRBJ1-5	.	TGTGCCAGCAGTTTAAGGGGCCAGGGAGGGAATCAGCCCCAGCATTTT	CASSLRGQGGNQPQHF
many	TRBV7-3	TRBJ2-2	.	TGTGCCAGCAGCTTAACGTTCGGCGGGGAGCTGTTTTTT	CASSLTFGGELFF
.	TRBV7-3	TRBJ2-3	TRBD1	TGTGCCAGCAGCCTACAGGGGATCACAGATACGCAGTATTTT	CASSLQGITDTQYF
.	TRBV6-2/TRBV6-3	TRBJ1-5	.	TGTGCCAGCGCGCCAACGGGGCTTCAGCCCCAGCATTTT	CASAPTGLQPQHF
few	TRBV3-1	TRBJ2-5	.	TGTGCCAGTAGACGACGGGGGCCCTCGGGGACCCAGTACTTC	CASRRRGPSGTQYF
few	TRBV12-3/TRBV12-4	TRBJ1-5	.	TGTGCCAGCAGCAGCACAGGCCCGAGAGGGCCCCAGCATTTT	CASSSTGPRGPQHF
.	TRBV4-3	TRBJ1-2	.	TGCGCCAGCAGCCAAGAAGACAGTAACTATGGCTACACCTTC	CASSQEDSNYGYTF
few	TRBV7-2	TRBJ1-1	TRBD1	TGTGCCAGCAGCTTAGCTCCCGGGACAGACTATCAAGCTTTCTTT	CASSLAPGTDYQAFF
.	TRBV3-1	TRBJ2-5	.	TGTGCCAGCAGCCAAGCGTGGGACGGAGAGACCCAGTACTTC	CASSQAWDGETQYF
.	TRBV7-2	TRBJ2-7	.	TGTGCCAGCAGCTTGGAGGAAGGTCCCGAGCAGTACTTC	CASSLEEGPEQYF
.	TRBV14	TRBJ2-3	.	TGTGCCAGCAGCCAATACGGGACGGGGGTTATTTGGGCAGCAGATACGCAGTATTTT	CASSQYGTGVIWAADTQYF